This T cell receptor (beta chain) was identified during a study of graft-versus-host responses after intestinal transplantation. Clones were read by immunoSEQ multiplex PCR, and TCRdb kept only the in-frame ones, dropping some. Here the sample spans just under 65,000 clones, 85% to 95% being singletons. Worth noting for this clone: Its antigen remains unknown.

The sample consisted of unstimulated CD8+ T cells sorted from spleen or lymph node cells, taken before transplant. This clonotype was obtained from a human donor who was the organ donor for an intestinal transplant.

In nucleotides, the CDR3 is TGCGCCAGCAGCCAAGGAATCGGGGACAGGAACACTGAAGCTTTCTTT. Translating it yields CASSQGIGDRNTEAFF. The J gene is TRBJ1-1, the V gene TRBV4-3; 7 nucleotides align to TRBD1. V gave up 1 base and J gave up 1 base; unmatched junction bases: 6. The length of the CDR3 is 16 residues. Looked up from germline, CDR1 is LGHNA and CDR2 is YSLEER.